In this sample, the clone carrying this T cell receptor (beta chain) turned up a few times. Its antigen is currently unknown. This CDR3 contains 16 residues. The germline V gene encodes CDR1 ENHRY and CDR2 SYGVKD. V lost 3 bases to trimming and J lost 7 bases; unmatched junction nucleotides: 7. Measured with immunoSEQ multiplex PCR; TCRdb has only the in-frame clones, and not every one. This sample has approximately 75,000 clones, with almost 90% found just once. The sample belongs to a study of T cell responses to AZD1222 COVID-19 vaccine. Study-wide results and limits: The breadth and depth of Spike-specific TCRs increased once two AZD1222 doses had been given. Scientists sampled the repertoires only once the peak T cell response had passed.

The sample was peripheral blood, taken 28 days after the second AZD1222 dose. The gene calls are TRBV10-3 and TRBJ1-6, with 9 bases matching TRBD1. The source of this sequence is an adult who received the AZD1222 COVID-19 vaccine. The CDR3 DNA sequence: TGTGCCATCAGTGAACTCGGACAGGGGAGGAATTCACCCCTCCACTTT. It encodes CAISELGQGRNSPLHF.